Following are 11 T cell receptor beta chains from one sample sequenced in a study of OX40 agonist ivuxolimab in advanced cancers. The table came from immunoSEQ multiplex PCR; TCRdb's copy has only in-frame clones and leaves some out. The sample lists about 19,000 clones, approximately 86% occurring once. This specimen consisted of CD4+ or CD8+ T cells sorted from blood, obtained in a trial of the OX40 agonist ivuxolimab. The receptors shown here come from an adult with an advanced solid tumor such as melanoma, head and neck, liver or kidney cancer.

This clone was recorded a few times. Germline and junction disagree at one end, which may indicate a read error. V is TRBV7-7 and J is TRBJ2-5, with D possibly matching TRBD2 (6 bases). Germline V CDR1 and CDR2: SSHAT, FNYEAQ (reference sequence). The CDR3 is 15 residues long. In DNA, the CDR3 is TGTGCTAGCAGCTTAGCGGCTAGCGTGGATGAGACCCAGTACTTC. This sequence encodes CASSLAASVDETQYF.

This chain uses TRBV29-1 with TRBJ2-7; D remains ambiguous. The CDR3 extends over 14 amino acids. Germline V gives CDR1 SQVTM, CDR2 ANQGSEA. Between the trimmed V and J ends, which lost 7 bases and 0 bases, there was a span of 16 bases. CDR3 DNA sequence: TGCAGCGCCATGAAAGACATAAACTCCTACGAGCAGTACTTC. Amino acids: CSAMKDINSYEQYF.

The chain uses TRBV5-1 and TRBJ2-3; D is perhaps TRBD2 (7 bases). The CDR3 covers 15 residues. V was pared by 4 bases and J by 1 base, with 13 bases between. The germline CDR1 and CDR2 sequences are SGHRS and YFSETQ. This chain's CDR3 is CASSKDGGRTDTQYF. The DNA of the CDR3 is TGCGCCAGCAGCAAAGACGGGGGGCGCACAGATACGCAGTATTTT.

The CDR3 DNA sequence: TGTGCCAGCAGCGACCCGGGACTGGGCTACGAGCAGTACTTC. Translating it yields CASSDPGLGYEQYF. The chain uses TRBV6-1 and TRBJ2-7; the D gene is possibly TRBD2 (6 bases). Germline CDR1 reads MNHNS; CDR2 reads SASEGT. Trimming stripped 6 bases from V and 3 bases from J, with 15 bases between. The CDR3 length is 14 residues.

This chain links TRBV5-1 with TRBJ2-4, with D perhaps being TRBD1 or TRBD2 (6 bases each). CDR1 is SGHRS, CDR2 YFSETQ, per germline. The germline V and J ends were trimmed by 7 bases and 8 bases, with 19 bases remaining between them. This CDR3 is 14 amino acids long. The CDR3 DNA sequence: TGCGCCAGCGGGGAGGACAGTCAAGGGGACATTCAGTACTTC. As protein: CASGEDSQGDIQYF.

The chain recombines TRBV19 with TRBJ1-1, with a tentative D call TRBD1 (6 bases). This CDR3 comprises 15 residues. CDR1 is LNHDA, CDR2 SQIVND, per germline (reference sequence). V gave up 4 bases and J gave up 1 base, with 13 bases separating them. CDR3 sequence (DNA): TGTGCCAGTAGTAGGCGGGGGCAGGGGAACACTGAAGCTTTCTTT. Its translation is CASSRRGQGNTEAFF.

The genes are TRBV28 and TRBJ2-1; 13 nucleotides agree with TRBD2. J was trimmed by 9 bases and V by 3 bases; bases with no gene match: 11. The CDR3 sequence is 17 residues long. The germline V gene has CDR1 MDHEN and CDR2 SYDVKM. The DNA for the CDR3 is TGTGCCAGCAGTTTCCCTAGGACTAGCGGGGGCTTGGGTGAGCAGTTCTTC. It yields the protein CASSFPRTSGGLGEQFF.

The chain recombines TRBV2 with TRBJ1-1; TRBD1 aligns across 9 bases. This CDR3 region has 14 residues. Germline V lookup: CDR1 SNHLY, CDR2 FYNNEI. V was clipped by 6 bases and J by 2 bases; unmatched bases: 4. The CDR3 sequence: CASRTGGGNTEAFF. The DNA for the CDR3 is TGTGCCAGCAGGACAGGGGGTGGTAACACTGAAGCTTTCTTT.

The chain links TRBV19 to TRBJ2-1; D call uncertain. This CDR3 contains 14 residues. V dropped 0 bases and J dropped 4 bases, with 7 bases sitting between them. Germline CDR1 LNHDA, CDR2 SQIVND (reference sequence). Here the CDR3 DNA reads TGTGCCAGTAGTATAGAGAGCAGTTACAATGAGCAGTTCTTC. As protein: CASSIESSYNEQFF.

The rearrangement uses TRBV27 and TRBJ1-6; D perhaps matches TRBD1 (5 bases). The germline gives CDR1 MNHEY, CDR2 SMNVEV (reference sequence). The CDR3 length is 14 residues. Trimming left V 6 bases short and J 7 bases short, with 13 bases between. CDR3 bases: TGTGCCAGCAGCCCCCCAGGGTGGAATTCACCCCTCCACTTT. This sequence encodes CASSPPGWNSPLHF.

In its sample, this clone was seen a few times. V usage is TRBV12-2 and J usage is TRBJ2-7; TRBD2 is the table's D call and was not checked against the DNA. TRBV12-2 is designated a pseudogene. The length of the CDR3 is 16 residues. The CDR3 nucleotides are TGTGCAAGTCGCTACGGACTTTTTCCCAGCTCCTACGAGCAGTACTTC. It is translated as CASRYGLFPSSYEQYF.